The clone carrying this T cell receptor beta chain is labeled large. Its specificity is not known. Clones were read by immunoSEQ multiplex PCR, and TCRdb kept only the in-frame ones, dropping some. The sample carries roughly 1,000 clones, about 31% recorded once. This sample stems from a study of T cells in localized non-small cell lung cancer. Findings and limits, study-wide: Heterogeneity remains possible because sequencing was limited to only one tumor region. The highest T cell clonality was in uninvolved adjacent lung, above tumor.

The sample in question was lung tumor tissue, obtained before any cancer treatment. The TCR comes from a female donor over 55 with stage III squamous cell lung carcinoma.

CDR3 coding DNA: TGCGCCAGCAGCCAAGACTTGGAGAATCAGCCCCAGCATTTT. This sequence encodes CASSQDLENQPQHF. V usage is TRBV4-1 and J usage is TRBJ1-5, with no clear D. V gave up 0 bases and J gave up 4 bases, with 7 bases separating them. The CDR3 is 14 amino acids. The germline CDR1 and CDR2 sequences are MGHRA and YSYEKL.